The 6 T cell receptor beta chains presented below share a single source sample, sequenced in a study of blood T cell repertoires in COVID-19. Measured with immunoSEQ multiplex PCR; TCRdb has only the in-frame clones, and not every one. The sample holds roughly 100,000 clones, about 91% seen once. The material sequenced was peripheral blood. All receptors come from a human donor in a cohort sampled during active COVID-19.

This chain connects TRBV19 to TRBJ2-1; TRBD2 agrees at 7 bases. Losses at the gene ends were 7 bases for V and 5 bases for J; bases not matched to a gene: 5. Germline CDR1 and CDR2: LNHDA and SQIVND (reference sequence). This CDR3 region has 13 residues. CDR3 nucleotide sequence: TGTGCCAGTACCATTAGCGGGCACAATGAGCAGTTCTTC. This encodes CASTISGHNEQFF.

This clone has just a few counts. The J gene is TRBJ1-1, the V gene TRBV18; possible D gene TRBD1, 6 bases. The CDR3 has 13 residues. Looked up from germline, CDR1 is KGHSH and CDR2 is LQKENI. Trimming took off 5 bases at V and 6 bases at J, with 13 bases between the two ends. CDR3 nucleotides: TGTGCCAGCTCAAGTACCGGGACATCTGAAGCTTTCTTT. This gives the protein CASSSTGTSEAFF.

V usage is TRBV12-3 or TRBV12-4 and J usage is TRBJ2-7; 9 bases align to TRBD1. The J segment lost 6 bases and the V segment lost 1 base, leaving 1 base of the junction unmatched. This CDR3 comprises 13 residues. CDR3 sequence (DNA): TGTGCCAGCAGTTTAGGACAGGGGGGCGAGCAGTACTTC. It codes for CASSLGQGGEQYF.

The chain couples TRBV6-6 to TRBJ2-1, with TRBD2 matching 11 bases. There are 16 residues in the CDR3. Trimming removed 6 bases from V and 7 bases from J; junction bases left unmatched: 11. The germline gives CDR1 MNHNY, CDR2 SVGAGI (reference sequence). The CDR3 region has the DNA TGTGCCAGCAGATACAAGATAGCGGGAGGGGAAAATGAGCAGTTCTTC. Residues: CASRYKIAGGENEQFF.

This clone was seen a few times. The CDR3 region is CASSLGQRYEQYF. The CDR3 nucleotides read TGTGCCAGCTCCCTGGGACAGCGATACGAGCAGTACTTC. The rearrangement links TRBV18 to TRBJ2-7; 7 bases align to TRBD1. This CDR3 region has 13 residues. Germline CDR1 KGHSH, CDR2 LQKENI. The V gene end was trimmed by 6 bases and the J gene end by 4 bases; junction bases not matched to a gene: 6.

The chain is built from TRBV15 and TRBJ1-1, with a weak D call TRBD1 (6 bases). V lost 1 base, J lost 5 bases, and 11 bases lay in between. This CDR3 is 14 amino acids long. Germline V CDR1 and CDR2: LNHNV, YYDKDF (reference sequence). The CDR3 is CATSRVAGETEAFF. CDR3 nucleotides: TGTGCCACCAGCAGAGTGGCAGGGGAGACTGAAGCTTTCTTT.